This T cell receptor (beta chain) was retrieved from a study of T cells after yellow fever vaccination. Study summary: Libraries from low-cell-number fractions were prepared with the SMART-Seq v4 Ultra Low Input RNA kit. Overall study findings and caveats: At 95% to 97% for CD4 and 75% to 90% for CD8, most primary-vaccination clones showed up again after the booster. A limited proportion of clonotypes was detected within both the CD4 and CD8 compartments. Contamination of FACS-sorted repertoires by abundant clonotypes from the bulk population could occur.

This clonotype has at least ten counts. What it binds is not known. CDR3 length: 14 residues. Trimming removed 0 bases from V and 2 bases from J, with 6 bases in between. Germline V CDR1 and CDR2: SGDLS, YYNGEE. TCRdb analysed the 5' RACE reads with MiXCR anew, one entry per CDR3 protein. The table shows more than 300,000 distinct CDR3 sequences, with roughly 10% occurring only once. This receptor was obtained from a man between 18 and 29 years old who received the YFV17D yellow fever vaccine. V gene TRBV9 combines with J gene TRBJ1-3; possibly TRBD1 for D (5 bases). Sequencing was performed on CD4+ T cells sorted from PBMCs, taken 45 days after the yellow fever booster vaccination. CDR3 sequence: CASSVATAGNTIYF. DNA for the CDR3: TGTGCCAGCAGCGTAGCGACAGCTGGAAACACCATATATTTT.